A selection of T cell receptor beta chains follows, all from one sample in a study of shared T cell receptors in the human thymus. Libraries were prepared by immunoSEQ multiplex PCR; TCRdb keeps only in-frame clonotypes and omits some of them. The sample lists 720,000 or so clones, 80% to 90% occurring once. The same sample was also studied in work on human thymus T cells.

The sample consisted of thymocytes. The origin of the receptors is a girl under two years old with a congenital heart defect. Each CDR3 is given with its conserved first and last residue. A D gene is named only where the DNA matches it firmly. The size of a clone is reported for some rows only, either as once, few or many, or as a class for expanded clones.

cdr3_aa cdr3_nt d_call j_call clone_size cdr3_length v_call
CASSPRETGVDGYTF TGTGCCAGCAGCCCAAGAGAGACAGGGGTGGATGGCTACACCTTC TRBD1 TRBJ1-2 - 15 TRBV28
CASSSDRTNTGELFF TGTGCCAGCAGTTCCGACAGGACGAACACCGGGGAGCTGTTTTTT - TRBJ2-2 - 15 TRBV6-4
CASSQAPGQGHRRYTF TGCGCCAGCAGCCAAGCCCCCGGACAGGGACATAGGCGCTACACCTTC TRBD1 TRBJ1-2 - 16 TRBV4-1
CASSVLAGTIRSYNEQFF TGCGCCAGCAGCGTACTAGCGGGGACGATTCGGTCCTACAATGAGCAGTTCTTC TRBD2 TRBJ2-1 - 18 TRBV5-1
CATSSNTRTANTGELFF TGTGCCACCAGCAGTAATACGAGGACAGCTAACACCGGGGAGCTGTTTTTT - TRBJ2-2 - 17 TRBV15
CASSLPGHNSEAFF TGTGCCAGCAGCCTACCGGGACACAACTCTGAAGCTTTCTTT - TRBJ1-1 - 14 TRBV7-9
CASGHLAWSYEQYF TGTGCCAGCGGTCATTTAGCGTGGTCCTACGAGCAGTACTTC - TRBJ2-7 once 14 TRBV21-1
CASSLAGQGTGELFF TGTGCCAGCAGCTTGGCGGGACAGGGCACCGGGGAGCTGTTTTTT TRBD1 TRBJ2-2 - 15 TRBV5-4
CASSGGRLGNQPQHF TGTGCCAGCAGTGGTGGGAGGTTGGGCAATCAGCCCCAGCATTTT - TRBJ1-5 - 15 TRBV28
CASSMGLGGLAGTTDTQYF TGTGCCAGTAGTATGGGACTAGGGGGACTAGCGGGGACCACAGATACGCAGTATTTT TRBD2 TRBJ2-3 - 19 TRBV19
CASSQLAGGIEQYF TGCGCCAGCAGCCAACTAGCGGGGGGGATTGAGCAGTACTTC TRBD2 TRBJ2-7 - 14 TRBV4-3
CASSTPTGTYEQYF TGTGCCAGCAGCACGCCGACAGGCACCTACGAGCAGTACTTC - TRBJ2-7 - 14 TRBV7-9
CASRGRGKNTEAFF TGTGCCAGCAGGGGTCGGGGTAAAAACACTGAAGCTTTCTTT - TRBJ1-1 once 14 TRBV2
CRAGTGAGGELFF TGCAGAGCCGGGACAGGGGCTGGGGGGGAGCTGTTTTTT TRBD1 TRBJ2-2 - 13 TRBV29-1
CAISAGTGTSPLHF TGTGCCATCAGCGCCGGGACAGGGACTTCACCCCTCCACTTT TRBD1 TRBJ1-6 - 14 TRBV10-3